These 21 T cell receptor beta chains were sequenced from one sample in a study of T-cell reconstitution after alpha-beta-depleted transplantation in children. Unique molecular identifiers were used in preparing the TCRbeta library. TCRdb re-analysed the PCR reads in MiXCR, keeping a single row per CDR3 protein. The repertoire holds about 830,000 distinct CDR3 sequences, less than 20% seen once, with approximately 5% in the top ten. The starting material was PBMCs, mostly from graft donor cells, obtained 360 days after TCRalphabeta/CD19-depleted stem cell transplant. The receptors here all came from a male patient aged 5 to 17 who had a stem cell transplant for acute lymphoblastic leukemia, so the T cells may come from the graft donor.

This chain uses TRBV7-6 with TRBJ1-6; 9 bases match TRBD1. Per the germline V gene, CDR1 is SGHVS and CDR2 is FNYEAQ. This CDR3 region has 17 residues. Trimming cost V 3 bases and J 7 bases; bases outside gene matches: 10. CDR3 bases: TGTGCCAGCAGCTTGGGACAGGGCGGGAATTTCAATTCACCCCTCCACTTT. The encoded protein is CASSLGQGGNFNSPLHF.

The chain recombines TRBV20-1 with TRBJ1-6; no clear D. The CDR3 has 11 amino acids. The germline V and J ends were trimmed by 3 bases and 10 bases, with 7 bases remaining between them. The germline V gene has CDR1 DFQATT and CDR2 SNEGSKA (reference sequence). The CDR3: CSASAGSPLHF. The CDR3 DNA sequence: TGCAGTGCTAGTGCGGGATCACCCCTCCACTTT.

CDR3 sequence reads: CASRDTDRGNHEQYF. Here the CDR3 DNA reads TGTGCCAGCAGAGACACCGACAGGGGGAATCACGAGCAGTACTTC. The genes are TRBV25-1 and TRBJ2-7; the match to TRBD1 covers 9 bases. This CDR3 is 15 amino acids long. Germline V gene lookup returns CDR1 MGHDK and CDR2 SYGVNS. Germline trimming cut 6 bases from V and 5 bases from J; bases unmatched to any gene: 11.

This clonotype was observed a handful of times. DNA of the CDR3: TGTGCCAGCAGTTACTCGGGGGCCCCCAGGACCCAGTACTTC. Translated, it gives CASSYSGAPRTQYF. This chain connects TRBV6-5 to TRBJ2-5; TRBD1 is a possible D gene (6 bases). V shed 0 bases and J shed 7 bases, with 12 bases lying between them. The germline CDR1 and CDR2 sequences are MNHEY and SVGAGI. CDR3 size: 14 residues.

In this sample, this clonotype turned up a few times. J is TRBJ1-2 and V is TRBV6-5; 9 nucleotides align to TRBD1. Germline V lookup: CDR1 MNHEY, CDR2 SVGAGI. With 4 bases clipped from V and 3 bases from J, the junction kept 3 bases outside the gene matches. This CDR3 region has 14 residues. In DNA form, the CDR3 reads TGTGCCAGCAGTTCCGGGACAGGGTACTATGGCTACACCTTC. Protein product: CASSSGTGYYGYTF.

The V gene is TRBV7-9, the J gene TRBJ1-1; D may be TRBD1 (5 bases). This CDR3 region has 14 residues. Germline V lookup: CDR1 SEHNR, CDR2 FQNEAQ (reference sequence). V was pared by 2 bases and J by 3 bases, with 10 bases between. CDR3 region: CASSLQGRYTEAFF. Here the CDR3 DNA reads TGTGCCAGCAGCTTACAGGGCCGCTACACTGAAGCTTTCTTT.

The chain couples TRBV6-2 or TRBV6-3 to TRBJ2-1; D is possibly TRBD1 or TRBD2 (5 bases each). With 6 bases removed from V and 4 bases from J, the gap between germline ends came to 37 bases. The CDR3 sequence is 22 residues long. Germline V gene data show CDR1 as MNHEY and CDR2 as SVGEGT. CDR3 bases: TGTGCCAGCAGGTGTACATCCGGGACCCTCTCCTGCGGGCGTGGAATATACAATGAGCAGTTCTTC. Its protein is CASRCTSGTLSCGRGIYNEQFF.

This chain links TRBV5-1 with TRBJ2-7, with 7 bases fitting TRBD1. Looked up from germline, CDR1 is SGHRS and CDR2 is YFSETQ. The V segment lost 0 bases and the J segment 3 bases; nucleotides outside the gene matches: 12. The CDR3 totals 17 residues. Here the CDR3 reads CASSLALTGDPIYEQYF. The CDR3 nucleotides read TGCGCCAGCAGCTTGGCCCTCACAGGGGACCCAATCTACGAGCAGTACTTC.

This clonotype was counted only a few times. The V call is TRBV5-1, the J call TRBJ2-7; perhaps D is TRBD1 or TRBD2 (5 bases each). Germline V lookup: CDR1 SGHRS, CDR2 YFSETQ. There are 17 residues in the CDR3. V was pared by 2 bases and J by 2 bases, with 20 bases between. The CDR3 sequence is CASSFALGVLSPYEQYF. Here the CDR3 DNA reads TGCGCCAGCAGCTTCGCCCTGGGGGTTCTTTCCCCCTACGAGCAGTACTTC.

This chain uses TRBV20-1 with TRBJ2-5; TRBD2 is a possible D gene (6 bases). V was shortened by 5 bases and J by 5 bases, with 12 bases between the two germline ends. CDR1 and CDR2 from the germline V gene are DFQATT and SNEGSKA (reference sequence). The CDR3 is 12 residues long. DNA of the CDR3: TGCAGTGCTGAGGCGGGGAGGGAGACCCAGTACTTC. Translation gives CSAEAGRETQYF.

There are many counts of this clonotype. The J gene is TRBJ2-1, the V gene TRBV18; 13 bases map to TRBD2. Germline V lookup: CDR1 KGHSH, CDR2 LQKENI. The CDR3 covers 16 residues. V lost 0 bases to trimming and J lost 6 bases; unmatched junction nucleotides: 2. CDR3 nucleotides: TGTGCCAGCTCACCACCGACTAGCGGGAGGATCAATGAGCAGTTCTTC. This gives the protein CASSPPTSGRINEQFF.

This clonotype was counted a single time. The gene calls are TRBV27 and TRBJ2-7; 9 positions agree with TRBD2. Germline loops: CDR1 MNHEY, CDR2 SMNVEV (reference sequence). The CDR3 is 15 residues long. Germline trimming cut 3 bases from V and 5 bases from J; bases unmatched to any gene: 8. Written as DNA, the CDR3 is TGTGCCAGCAGTTTCCGTAGGGGACTAGCCCACGAGCAGTACTTC. It encodes CASSFRRGLAHEQYF.

The chain couples TRBV24-1 to TRBJ2-1; D is ambiguous. Germline loops: CDR1 KGHDR, CDR2 SFDVKD. The CDR3 spans 14 residues. V lost 1 base, J lost 6 bases, and 9 bases lay in between. CDR3 sequence reads: CATSDFGSSNEQFF. The CDR3 nucleotides are TGTGCCACCAGTGATTTCGGTAGTTCCAATGAGCAGTTCTTC.

A few counts support this clonotype. V usage is TRBV3-1 and J usage is TRBJ1-6, with D perhaps TRBD1 (6 bases). V lost 2 bases and J 10 bases, leaving 12 bases between the germline ends. From germline, CDR1 is LGHDT and CDR2 YNNKEL (reference sequence). There are 14 residues in the CDR3. The CDR3 here is CASSQRTGASPLHF. For the CDR3, the DNA is TGTGCCAGCAGCCAAAGGACGGGGGCCTCACCCCTCCACTTT. Using reference TRBV3-1 and TRBJ1-6 for the parts outside the CDR3, the full variable domain is DTAVSQTPKYLVTQMGNDKSIKCEQNLGHDTMYWYKQDSKKFLKIMFSYNNKELIINETVPNRFSPKSPDKAHLNLHINSLELGDSAVYFCASSQRTGASPLHFGNGTRLTVT.

This clonotype was seen a handful of times. CDR3 in amino acids: CASSSATYTDTQYF. CDR3 DNA sequence: TGTGCCAGCAGTTCGGCGACTTACACAGATACGCAGTATTTT. The chain combines TRBV28 with TRBJ2-3; no clear D gene. Trimming stripped 4 bases from V and 2 bases from J, with 10 bases between. The CDR3 is 14 amino acids. The germline V gene has CDR1 MDHEN and CDR2 SYDVKM.

The chain carries TRBV9 and TRBJ2-7; tentatively, D is TRBD2 (5 bases). The germline gives CDR1 SGDLS, CDR2 YYNGEE. The CDR3 is 15 residues long. Trimming took 1 base from V and 1 from J, leaving 12 bases between them. The CDR3 is CASSVHSGYSYEQYF. The CDR3 nucleotides are TGTGCCAGCAGCGTACACTCGGGGTATTCCTACGAGCAGTACTTC.

This chain connects TRBV20-1 to TRBJ1-2; maybe TRBD1 (5 bases). Germline lookup yields CDR1 DFQATT and CDR2 SNEGSKA (reference sequence). V was pared by 3 bases and J by 2 bases, with 22 bases between. The length of the CDR3 is 17 residues. CDR3 sequence (DNA): TGCAGTGCTAGCCGACAGCACCTCTCTACGACAAACTATGGCTACACCTTC. This translates into CSASRQHLSTTNYGYTF.

This clonotype appeared a few times. This chain links TRBV7-8 with TRBJ1-5; 7 positions agree with TRBD1. CDR1 and CDR2 from the germline V gene are SGHVS and FQNEAQ. V lost 5 bases and J lost 11; bases outside the gene matches: 12. This CDR3 spans 14 amino acids. The CDR3 DNA sequence: TGTGCCAGCAGCACGGACAGGCTAATCAAGGCCCAGCATTTT. It translates to CASSTDRLIKAQHF. Variable domain in full (rest from reference TRBV7-8 and TRBJ1-5): GAGVSQSPRYKVAKRGQDVALRCDPISGHVSLFWYQQALGQGPEFLTYFQNEAQLDKSGLPSDRFFAERPEGSVSTLKIQRTQQEDSAVYLCASSTDRLIKAQHFGDGTRLSIL.

Only a few counts were recorded for this clonotype. The gene calls are TRBV4-1 and TRBJ1-2; perhaps TRBD1 as D (5 bases). Germline values: CDR1 MGHRA, CDR2 YSYEKL. The CDR3 extends over 15 amino acids. The ends were cut back, 1 base at V and 6 bases at J, with 15 bases in the middle. The CDR3 DNA sequence: TGCGCCAGCAGCCAAGTAAATAGAGGGACTCATGGCTACACCTTC. Amino acids: CASSQVNRGTHGYTF.

V is TRBV5-5 and J is TRBJ1-5, with 9 bases aligning to TRBD1. V shed 4 bases and J 7 bases; nucleotides not matched to a gene: 9. The CDR3 runs 15 residues. CDR1 and CDR2 from the germline V gene are SGHKS and YYEKEE (reference sequence). CDR3 nucleotides: TGTGCCAGCAGCCCAAGGGACAGGGTTGACCAGCCCCAGCATTTT. It is translated as CASSPRDRVDQPQHF.

This clonotype was counted between two and nine times. The chain carries TRBV20-1 and TRBJ2-7, with 11 nucleotides matching TRBD2. Germline V CDR1 and CDR2: DFQATT, SNEGSKA (reference sequence). Trimming at V came to 6 bases and at J to 5 bases, leaving 9 bases not matched to a gene. This CDR3 has 14 residues. The CDR3, as DNA: TGCAGTGCCCGAGGCACTAGCGGGAGCAACGAGCAGTACTTC. The encoded protein is CSARGTSGSNEQYF.